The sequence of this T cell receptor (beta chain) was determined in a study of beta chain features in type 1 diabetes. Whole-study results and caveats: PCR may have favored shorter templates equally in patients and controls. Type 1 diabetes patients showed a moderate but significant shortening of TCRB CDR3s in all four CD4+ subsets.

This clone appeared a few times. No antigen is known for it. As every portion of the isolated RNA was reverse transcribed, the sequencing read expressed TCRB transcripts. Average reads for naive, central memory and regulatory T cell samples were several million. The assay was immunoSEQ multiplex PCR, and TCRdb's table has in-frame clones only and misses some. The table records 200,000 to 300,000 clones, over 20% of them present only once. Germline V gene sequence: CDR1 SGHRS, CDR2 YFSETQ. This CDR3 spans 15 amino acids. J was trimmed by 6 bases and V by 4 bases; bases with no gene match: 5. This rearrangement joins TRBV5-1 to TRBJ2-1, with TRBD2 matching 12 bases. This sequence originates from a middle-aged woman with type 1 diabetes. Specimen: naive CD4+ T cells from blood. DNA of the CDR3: TGCGCCAGCAGCCCGACTAGCGGGGGTGGCAATGAGCAGTTCTTC. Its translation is CASSPTSGGGNEQFF. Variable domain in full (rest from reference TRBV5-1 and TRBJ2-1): KAGVTQTPRYLIKTRGQQVTLSCSPISGHRSVSWYQQTPGQGLQFLFEYFSETQRNKGNFPGRFSGRQFSNSRSEMNVSTLELGDSALYLCASSPTSGGGNEQFFGPGTRLTVL.